This T cell receptor (beta chain) was sequenced in a study of T cells after somatic rescue of genetic block. CDR1 SGHRS and CDR2 YFSETQ come from the germline V gene. The CDR3 consists of 14 residues. V lost 4 bases and J 10 bases, leaving 20 bases between the germline ends. The assay was immunoSEQ multiplex PCR, and TCRdb's table has in-frame clones only and misses some. In the table there are more than 65,000 clones, approximately 91% of which are singletons. This sequence joins TRBV5-1 and TRBJ1-1; D might be TRBD1 (6 bases). The clonotype was recovered from a young man. Sequenced input: peripheral blood mononuclear cells (PBMCs). CDR3: CASSLIGGQTAAFF. The CDR3 DNA is TGCGCCAGCAGCCTGATCGGGGGCCAGACGGCAGCTTTCTTT. The whole variable domain, remainder taken from reference TRBV5-1 and TRBJ1-1, is KAGVTQTPRYLIKTRGQQVTLSCSPISGHRSVSWYQQTPGQGLQFLFEYFSETQRNKGNFPGRFSGRQFSNSRSEMNVSTLELGDSALYLCASSLIGGQTAAFFGQGTRLTVV.